The clone carrying this T cell receptor beta chain was detected a few times. What it binds is not known. The germline gene is not matched at one end of the junction; a read error may be the cause. Source material for PBMCs was about 10 ml fresh peripheral blood. Amplification targeted TCR beta CDR3 regions from RNA transcripts. HTBI primers drove first-round RT-PCR of the TCR CDR3. TCRdb recomputed calls from the multiplex PCR reads with MiXCR, one row per CDR3 protein. The sample contains approximately 620,000 distinct CDR3 sequences, more than 15% of which appear only once. CDR3 size: 12 residues. Germline V gene data show CDR1 as MDHEN and CDR2 as SYDVKM. The sample originates from a study of T cells in Graves' hyperthyroidism and ophthalmopathy. Study as a whole: At initial diagnosis, before any treatment had begun, peripheral blood was obtained.

Notes on the study in general: Most thyroid clonotypes expanded above 0.001 appeared in blood too. Ophthalmopathy was predicted by the model a median of around 5.9 months ahead of onset.

The sample taken for sequencing was blood. The TCR originated in a woman in her thirties or forties with Graves' ophthalmopathy. The rearrangement uses TRBV28 and TRBJ1-2, with a tentative D call TRBD1 (5 bases). As DNA, the CDR3 is TGTGCCAGCAGACCCGGGACCTATGGCTACATCTTC. It codes for CASRPGTYGYIF.